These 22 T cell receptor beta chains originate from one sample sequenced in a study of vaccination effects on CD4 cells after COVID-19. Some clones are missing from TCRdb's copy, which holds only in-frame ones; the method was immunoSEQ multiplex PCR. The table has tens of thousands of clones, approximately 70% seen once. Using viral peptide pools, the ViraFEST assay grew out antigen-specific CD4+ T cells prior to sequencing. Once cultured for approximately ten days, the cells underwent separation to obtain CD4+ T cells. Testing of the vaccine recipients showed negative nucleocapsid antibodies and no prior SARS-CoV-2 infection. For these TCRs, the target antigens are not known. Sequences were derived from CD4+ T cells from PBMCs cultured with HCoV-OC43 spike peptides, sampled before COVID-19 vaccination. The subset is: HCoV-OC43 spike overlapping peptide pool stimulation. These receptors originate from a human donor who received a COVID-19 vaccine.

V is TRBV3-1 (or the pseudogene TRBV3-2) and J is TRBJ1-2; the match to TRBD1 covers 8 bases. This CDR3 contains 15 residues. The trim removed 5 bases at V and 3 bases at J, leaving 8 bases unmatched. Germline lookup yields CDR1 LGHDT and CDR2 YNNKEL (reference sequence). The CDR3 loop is CASSSRTGIDYGYTF. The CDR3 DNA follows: TGTGCCAGCAGCTCCCGGACAGGGATTGACTATGGCTACACCTTC.

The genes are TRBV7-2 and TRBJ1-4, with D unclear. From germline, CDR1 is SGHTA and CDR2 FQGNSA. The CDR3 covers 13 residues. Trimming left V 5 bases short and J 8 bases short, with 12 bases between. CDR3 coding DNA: TGTGCCAGCAGCCCCTCATTGGGGGAAAAACTGTTTTTT. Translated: CASSPSLGEKLFF.

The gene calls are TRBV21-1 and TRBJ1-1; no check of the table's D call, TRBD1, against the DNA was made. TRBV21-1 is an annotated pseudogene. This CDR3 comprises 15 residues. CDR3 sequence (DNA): TGTGCCAGCAGCCACCGGACAGGGATGGTTGCTGAAGCTTTCTTT. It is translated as CASSHRTGMVAEAFF.

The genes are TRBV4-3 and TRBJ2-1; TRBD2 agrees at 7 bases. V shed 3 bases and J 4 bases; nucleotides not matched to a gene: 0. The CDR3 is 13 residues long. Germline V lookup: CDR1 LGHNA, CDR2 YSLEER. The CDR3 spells CASSQGGYNEQFF. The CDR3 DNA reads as TGCGCCAGCAGCCAGGGGGGGTACAATGAGCAGTTCTTC.

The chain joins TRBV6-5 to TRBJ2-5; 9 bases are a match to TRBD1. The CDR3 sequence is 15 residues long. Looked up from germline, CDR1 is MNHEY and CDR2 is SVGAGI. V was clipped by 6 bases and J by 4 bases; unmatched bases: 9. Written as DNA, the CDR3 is TGTGCCAGCAGAATCCTCGGACAGGGGACAGAGACCCAGTACTTC. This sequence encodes CASRILGQGTETQYF.

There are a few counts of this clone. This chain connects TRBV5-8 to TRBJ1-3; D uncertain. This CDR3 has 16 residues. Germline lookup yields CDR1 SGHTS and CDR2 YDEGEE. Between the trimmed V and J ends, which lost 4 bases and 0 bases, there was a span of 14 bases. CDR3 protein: CASSLPDAYSGNTIYF. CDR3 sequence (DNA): TGTGCCAGCAGCCTTCCGGACGCATACTCTGGAAACACCATATATTTT.

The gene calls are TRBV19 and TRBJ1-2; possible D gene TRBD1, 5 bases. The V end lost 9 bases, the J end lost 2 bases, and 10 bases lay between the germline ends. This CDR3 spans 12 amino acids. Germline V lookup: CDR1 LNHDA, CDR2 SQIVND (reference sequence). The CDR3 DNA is TGTGCCAGCCGGGACGGGAACTATGGCTACACCTTC. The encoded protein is CASRDGNYGYTF.

The CDR3, as DNA: TGCGCCAGCAGGGGACTAGCGGAGCAGTTCTTC. Encoded protein: CASRGLAEQFF. The V call is TRBV10-2, the J call TRBJ2-1; 10 nucleotides align to TRBD2. V lost 6 bases and J lost 10; bases outside the gene matches: 0. The germline V gene has CDR1 WSHSY and CDR2 SAAADI. The CDR3 totals 11 residues.

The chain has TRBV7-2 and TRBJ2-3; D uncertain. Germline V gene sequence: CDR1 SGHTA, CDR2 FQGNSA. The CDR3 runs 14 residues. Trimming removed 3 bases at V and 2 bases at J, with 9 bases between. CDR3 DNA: TGTGCCAGCAGCTTCCAGCGCCACACAGATACGCAGTATTTT. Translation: CASSFQRHTDTQYF.

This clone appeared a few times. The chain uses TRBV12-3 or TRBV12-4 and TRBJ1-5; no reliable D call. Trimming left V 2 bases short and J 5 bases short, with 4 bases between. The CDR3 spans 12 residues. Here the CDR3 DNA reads TGTGCCAGCAGTTTACAGTATCAGCCCCAGCATTTT. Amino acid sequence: CASSLQYQPQHF.

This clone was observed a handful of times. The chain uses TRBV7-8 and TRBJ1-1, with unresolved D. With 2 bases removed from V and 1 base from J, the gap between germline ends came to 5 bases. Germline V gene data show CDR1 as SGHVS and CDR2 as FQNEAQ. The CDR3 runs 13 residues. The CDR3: CASSLLQNTEAFF. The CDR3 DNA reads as TGTGCCAGCAGCTTACTCCAGAACACTGAAGCTTTCTTT.

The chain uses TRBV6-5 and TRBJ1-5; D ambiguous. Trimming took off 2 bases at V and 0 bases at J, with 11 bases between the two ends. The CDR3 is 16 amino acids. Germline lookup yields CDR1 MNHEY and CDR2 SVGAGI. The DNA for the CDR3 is TGTGCCAGCAGTTACGCGGGGTACGATAGCAATCAGCCCCAGCATTTT. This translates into CASSYAGYDSNQPQHF.

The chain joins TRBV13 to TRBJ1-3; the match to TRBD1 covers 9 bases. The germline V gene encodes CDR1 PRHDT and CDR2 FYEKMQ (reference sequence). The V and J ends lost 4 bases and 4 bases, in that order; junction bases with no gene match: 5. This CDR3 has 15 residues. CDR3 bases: TGTGCCAGCAGCTACAGGGGGCCCGGAGGAAACACCATATATTTT. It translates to CASSYRGPGGNTIYF.

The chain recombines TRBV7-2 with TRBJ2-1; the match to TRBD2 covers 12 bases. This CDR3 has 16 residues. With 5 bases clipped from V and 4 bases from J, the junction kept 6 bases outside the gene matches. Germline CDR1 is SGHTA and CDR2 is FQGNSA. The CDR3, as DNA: TGTGCCAGCAGCCAACAAACTAGCGGGGGGTACAATGAGCAGTTCTTC. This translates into CASSQQTSGGYNEQFF.

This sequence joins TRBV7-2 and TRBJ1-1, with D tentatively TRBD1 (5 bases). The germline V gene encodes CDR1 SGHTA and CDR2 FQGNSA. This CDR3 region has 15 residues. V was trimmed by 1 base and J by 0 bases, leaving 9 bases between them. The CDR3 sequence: CASSLEGRLNTEAFF. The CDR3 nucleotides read TGTGCCAGCAGCTTAGAGGGACGGCTGAACACTGAAGCTTTCTTT.

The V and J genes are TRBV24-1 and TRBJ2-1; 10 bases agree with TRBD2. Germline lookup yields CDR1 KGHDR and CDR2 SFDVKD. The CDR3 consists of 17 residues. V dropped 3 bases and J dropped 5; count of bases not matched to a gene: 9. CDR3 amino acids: CATSDTTSGRPHNEQFF. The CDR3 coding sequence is TGTGCCACCAGTGATACGACTAGCGGGCGTCCTCACAATGAGCAGTTCTTC.

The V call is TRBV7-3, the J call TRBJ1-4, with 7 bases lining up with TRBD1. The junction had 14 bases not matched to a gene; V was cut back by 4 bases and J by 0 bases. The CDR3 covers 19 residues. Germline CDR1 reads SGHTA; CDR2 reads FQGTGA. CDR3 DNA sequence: TGTGCCAGCAGCTCTAGCCCGGAGGACAGGCCCGCAACTAATGAAAAACTGTTTTTT. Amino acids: CASSSSPEDRPATNEKLFF.

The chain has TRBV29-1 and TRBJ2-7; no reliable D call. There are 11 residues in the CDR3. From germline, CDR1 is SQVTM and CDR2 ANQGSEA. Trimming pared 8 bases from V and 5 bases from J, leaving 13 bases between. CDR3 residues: CSIRTVDEQYV. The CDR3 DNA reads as TGCAGCATTCGAACAGTGGACGAGCAGTACGTC.

The CDR3 bases are TGTGCCAGCAGTAAGGGACAGAACTATGGCTACACCTTC. Amino acids: CASSKGQNYGYTF. The V and J genes are TRBV5-5 and TRBJ1-2, with 7 bases aligning to TRBD1. This CDR3 is built from 13 residues. The V segment lost 5 bases and the J segment 2 bases; nucleotides outside the gene matches: 3. The germline CDR1 and CDR2 sequences are SGHKS and YYEKEE (reference sequence). The variable domain in full, completed from reference TRBV5-5 and TRBJ1-2, reads DAGVTQSPTHLIKTRGQQVTLRCSPISGHKSVSWYQQVLGQGPQFIFQYYEKEERGRGNFPDRFSARQFPNYSSELNVNALLLGDSALYLCASSKGQNYGYTFGSGTRLTVV.

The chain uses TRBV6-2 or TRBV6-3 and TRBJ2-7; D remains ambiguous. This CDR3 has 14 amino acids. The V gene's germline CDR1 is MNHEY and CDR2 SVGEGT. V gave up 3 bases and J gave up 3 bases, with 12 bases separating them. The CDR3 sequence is CASSYEGLSYEQYV. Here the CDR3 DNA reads TGTGCCAGCAGTTATGAAGGGCTTAGCTACGAGCAGTACGTC.

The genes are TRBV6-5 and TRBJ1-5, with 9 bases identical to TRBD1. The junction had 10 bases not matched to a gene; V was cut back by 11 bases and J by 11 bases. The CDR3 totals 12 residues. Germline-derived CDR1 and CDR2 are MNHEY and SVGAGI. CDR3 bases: TGTGCCGGTAACAGGGGGCATAGGGCCCAGCATTTT. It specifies CAGNRGHRAQHF.

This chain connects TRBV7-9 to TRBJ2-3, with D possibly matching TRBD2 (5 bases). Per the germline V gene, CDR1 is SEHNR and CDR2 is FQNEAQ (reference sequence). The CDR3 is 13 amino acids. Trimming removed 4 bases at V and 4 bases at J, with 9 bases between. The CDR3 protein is CASSSGFSDTQYF. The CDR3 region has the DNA TGTGCCAGCAGCTCGGGATTTTCAGATACGCAGTATTTT.